Presented here are 10 T cell receptor beta chains from one specimen sequenced in a study of T-cell memory formation after mild COVID-19 (dated by TCRdb to the early 2020s). Library prep was done by 5' RACE. The sample was run on an Illumina NovaSeq 6000. The public reads were run again by TCRdb, first through fastp at Q25 and then through MiXCR, and only productive beta chains were kept. For every CDR3 protein sequence, its rows merge into one entry that carries the most common genes and DNA. The sample yields about 280,000 distinct CDR3 sequences; around 8% were counted once. Roughly 22% of the sample is in the top ten clones. Sequencing was carried out using PBMCs or a T cell subset sorted from them (not recorded which). All receptors derive from a man aged 18 to 30 who had mild COVID-19 (a few samples of this study predate the infection). The sample titles of this study are shuffled in the database, so cell type and time point are left out; the donor was told from shared clones.

This clonotype occurred many times. The rearrangement joins TRBV5-1 to TRBJ2-1; no firm D call. This CDR3 comprises 11 residues. The germline V and J ends were trimmed by 3 bases and 5 bases, with 3 bases remaining between them. CDR1 is SGHRS, CDR2 YFSETQ, per germline. This CDR3 reads CASSYNNEQFF. In nucleotides, the CDR3 is TGCGCCAGCAGCTATAACAATGAGCAGTTCTTC.

This clonotype has only a few counts. The V call is TRBV4-2, the J call TRBJ1-2, with D possibly matching TRBD1 (6 bases). CDR1 is LGHNA, CDR2 YNFKEQ, per germline. This CDR3 spans 15 amino acids. Trimming stripped 4 bases from V and 4 bases from J, with 16 bases between. CDR3 region: CASSPTQGSLYGYTF. The CDR3 DNA follows: TGTGCCAGCAGCCCAACGCAGGGGTCCCTCTATGGCTACACCTTC.

This rearrangement joins TRBV9 to TRBJ1-6; the D is unclear. This CDR3 is 15 amino acids long. V gave up 0 bases and J gave up 9 bases, with 13 bases separating them. Germline lookup yields CDR1 SGDLS and CDR2 YYNGEE. The CDR3 spells CASSVGGSGTSPLHF. DNA of the CDR3: TGTGCCAGCAGCGTAGGAGGATCCGGAACTTCACCCCTCCACTTT.

The chain combines TRBV9 with TRBJ1-1; D remains ambiguous. V lost 0 bases and J 4 bases, leaving 10 bases between the germline ends. The CDR3 has 14 residues. CDR1 SGDLS and CDR2 YYNGEE come from the germline V gene. CDR3 sequence: CASSVVREGTEAFF. The CDR3 DNA follows: TGTGCCAGCAGCGTAGTTAGGGAGGGCACTGAAGCTTTCTTT.

Only a few counts were recorded for this clonotype. This chain joins TRBV18 and TRBJ2-2; 8 positions agree with TRBD1. V was clipped by 3 bases and J by 1 base; unmatched bases: 4. The CDR3 is 16 residues long. Per germline, CDR1 KGHSH and CDR2 LQKENI. The CDR3 DNA is TGTGCCAGCTCACCTTACGACAGGGGGAACACCGGGGAGCTGTTTTTT. This sequence encodes CASSPYDRGNTGELFF.

Only a few counts were recorded for this clonotype. The chain has TRBV7-2 and TRBJ1-1; tentatively, D is TRBD1 (6 bases). Trimming shortened V by 8 bases and J by 4 bases, and 17 bases separated the two germline ends. The CDR3 spans 14 residues. Germline CDR1 reads SGHTA; CDR2 reads FQGNSA. CDR3: CASRPGHGVTEAFF. CDR3 in DNA: TGTGCCAGCCGTCCGGGACATGGGGTCACTGAAGCTTTCTTT.

In its sample, this clonotype was seen a few times. This sequence joins TRBV7-9 and TRBJ2-3; 7 bases are a match to TRBD2. CDR1 SEHNR and CDR2 FQNEAQ come from the germline V gene (reference sequence). The V segment lost 5 bases and the J segment 5 bases; nucleotides outside the gene matches: 7. The CDR3 length is 14 residues. The chain's CDR3 is CASSPGEGGDTQYF. CDR3 nucleotides: TGTGCCAGCAGCCCCGGGGAGGGAGGAGATACGCAGTATTTT.

This clonotype was observed a few times. This chain connects TRBV5-1 to TRBJ1-2, with D uncertain. Per the germline V gene, CDR1 is SGHRS and CDR2 is YFSETQ. With 0 bases removed from V and 2 bases from J, the gap between germline ends came to 8 bases. The CDR3 has 14 amino acids. In DNA form, the CDR3 reads TGCGCCAGCAGCTTGGACCGGACGAACTATGGCTACACCTTC. Amino acids: CASSLDRTNYGYTF.

The V call is TRBV27, the J call TRBJ2-3; 8 nucleotides line up with TRBD2. V shed 8 bases, J shed 3 bases, and the junction held 13 bases outside the gene matches. The CDR3 contains 16 residues. The germline V gene encodes CDR1 MNHEY and CDR2 SMNVEV (reference sequence). The DNA of the CDR3 is TGTGCCAGCTGGCCCCGGAGGCGGGGGGTTACAGATACGCAGTATTTT. This gives the protein CASWPRRRGVTDTQYF.

This clonotype was seen ten or more times. V and J are TRBV12-3 or TRBV12-4 and TRBJ2-3, with 8 bases identical to TRBD2. The CDR3 consists of 14 residues. V dropped 5 bases and J dropped 1; count of bases not matched to a gene: 2. Here the CDR3 reads CASSILAGTDTQYF. CDR3 nucleotide sequence: TGTGCCAGCAGTATACTAGCGGGCACAGATACGCAGTATTTT.